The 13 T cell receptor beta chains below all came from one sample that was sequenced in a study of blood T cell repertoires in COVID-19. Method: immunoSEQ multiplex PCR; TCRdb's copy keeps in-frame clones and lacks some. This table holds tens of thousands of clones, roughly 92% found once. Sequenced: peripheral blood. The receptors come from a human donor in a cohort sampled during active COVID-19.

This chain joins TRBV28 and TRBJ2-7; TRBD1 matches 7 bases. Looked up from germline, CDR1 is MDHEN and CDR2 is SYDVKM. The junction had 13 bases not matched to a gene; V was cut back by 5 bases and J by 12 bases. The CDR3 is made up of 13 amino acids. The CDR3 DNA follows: TGTGCCAGCAGTCTTACAACAGGGGATAGAAGGTACTTC. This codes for CASSLTTGDRRYF.

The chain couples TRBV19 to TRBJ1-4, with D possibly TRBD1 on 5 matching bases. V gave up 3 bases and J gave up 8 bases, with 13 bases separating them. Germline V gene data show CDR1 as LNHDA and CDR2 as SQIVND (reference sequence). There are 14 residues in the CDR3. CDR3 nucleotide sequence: TGTGCCAGTAGTATCGGGCAGGGTACCGAAAAACTGTTTTTT. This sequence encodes CASSIGQGTEKLFF.

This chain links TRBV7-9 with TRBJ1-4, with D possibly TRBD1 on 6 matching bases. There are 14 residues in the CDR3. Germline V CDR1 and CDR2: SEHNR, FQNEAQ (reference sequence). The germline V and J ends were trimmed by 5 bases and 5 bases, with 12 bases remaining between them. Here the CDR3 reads CASSPTGPNEKLFF. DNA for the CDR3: TGTGCCAGCAGCCCGACAGGCCCAAATGAAAAACTGTTTTTT.

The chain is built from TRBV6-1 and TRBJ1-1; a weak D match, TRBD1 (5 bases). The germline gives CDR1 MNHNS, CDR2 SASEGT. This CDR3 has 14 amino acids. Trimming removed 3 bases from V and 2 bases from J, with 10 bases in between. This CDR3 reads CASSDGRANTEAFF. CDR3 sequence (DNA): TGTGCCAGCAGTGATGGCAGGGCAAACACTGAAGCTTTCTTT.

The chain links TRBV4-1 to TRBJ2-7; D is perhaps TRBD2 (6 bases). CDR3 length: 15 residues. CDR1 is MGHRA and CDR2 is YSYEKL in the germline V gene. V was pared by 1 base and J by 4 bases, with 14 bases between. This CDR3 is CASSQAGTLQYEQYF. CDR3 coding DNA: TGCGCCAGCAGCCAAGCCGGGACTCTTCAATACGAGCAGTACTTC.

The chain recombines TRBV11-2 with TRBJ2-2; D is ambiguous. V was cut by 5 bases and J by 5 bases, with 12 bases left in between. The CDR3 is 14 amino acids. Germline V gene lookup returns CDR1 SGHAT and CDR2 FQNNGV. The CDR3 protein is CASSPTTVTGELFF. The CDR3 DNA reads TGTGCCAGCAGCCCGACGACTGTGACCGGGGAGCTGTTTTTT.

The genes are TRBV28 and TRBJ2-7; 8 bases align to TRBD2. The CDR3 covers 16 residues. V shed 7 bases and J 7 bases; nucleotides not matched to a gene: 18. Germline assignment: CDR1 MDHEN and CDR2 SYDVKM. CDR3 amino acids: CASIRGWSGSSREQYF. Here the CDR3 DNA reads TGTGCCAGCATCCGGGGTTGGAGCGGGAGTTCGCGAGAGCAGTACTTC.

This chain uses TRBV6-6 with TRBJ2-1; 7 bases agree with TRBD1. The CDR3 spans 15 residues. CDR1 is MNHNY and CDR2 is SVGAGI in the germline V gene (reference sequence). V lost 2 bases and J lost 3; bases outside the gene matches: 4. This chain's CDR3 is CASSYPTGVYNEQFF. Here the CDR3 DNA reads TGTGCCAGCAGTTACCCCACAGGGGTCTACAATGAGCAGTTCTTC.

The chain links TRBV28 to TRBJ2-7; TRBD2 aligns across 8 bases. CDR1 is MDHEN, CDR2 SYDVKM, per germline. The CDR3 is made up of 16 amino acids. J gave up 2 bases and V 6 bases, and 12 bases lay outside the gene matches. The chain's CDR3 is CASSYETWTSTYEQYF. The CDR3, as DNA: TGTGCCAGCAGCTACGAGACCTGGACTAGCACCTACGAGCAGTACTTC.

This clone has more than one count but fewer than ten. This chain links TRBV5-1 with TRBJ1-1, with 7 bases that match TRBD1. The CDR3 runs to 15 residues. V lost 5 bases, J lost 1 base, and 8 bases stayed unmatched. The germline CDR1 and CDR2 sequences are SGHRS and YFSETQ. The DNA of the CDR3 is TGCGCCAGCAGGCGGATGACAGGGAGGAACACTGAAGCTTTCTTT. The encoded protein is CASRRMTGRNTEAFF.

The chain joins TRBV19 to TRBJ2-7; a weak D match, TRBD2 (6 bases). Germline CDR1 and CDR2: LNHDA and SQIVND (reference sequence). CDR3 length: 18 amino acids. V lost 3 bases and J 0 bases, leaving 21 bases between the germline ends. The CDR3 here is CASSMGPHQAGYSYEQYF. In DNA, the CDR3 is TGTGCCAGTAGTATGGGGCCCCACCAGGCGGGGTACTCCTACGAGCAGTACTTC. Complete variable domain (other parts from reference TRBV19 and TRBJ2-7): DGGITQSPKYLFRKEGQNVTLSCEQNLNHDAMYWYRQDPGQGLRLIYYSQIVNDFQKGDIAEGYSVSREKKESFPLTVTSAQKNPTAFYLCASSMGPHQAGYSYEQYFGPGTRLTVT.

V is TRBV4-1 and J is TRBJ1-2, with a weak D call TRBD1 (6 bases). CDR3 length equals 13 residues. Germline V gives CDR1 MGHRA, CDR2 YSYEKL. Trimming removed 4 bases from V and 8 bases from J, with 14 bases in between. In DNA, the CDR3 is TGCGCCAGCAGCCCGACAGGTGCGGGCGGCTACACCTTC. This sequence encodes CASSPTGAGGYTF.

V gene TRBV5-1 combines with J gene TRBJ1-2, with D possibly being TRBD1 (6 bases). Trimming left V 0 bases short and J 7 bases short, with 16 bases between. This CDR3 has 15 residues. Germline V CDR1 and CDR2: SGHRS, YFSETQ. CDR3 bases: TGCGCCAGCAGCTTGGTGACAGGCGGTTTTAGTGGCTACACCTTC. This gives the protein CASSLVTGGFSGYTF.